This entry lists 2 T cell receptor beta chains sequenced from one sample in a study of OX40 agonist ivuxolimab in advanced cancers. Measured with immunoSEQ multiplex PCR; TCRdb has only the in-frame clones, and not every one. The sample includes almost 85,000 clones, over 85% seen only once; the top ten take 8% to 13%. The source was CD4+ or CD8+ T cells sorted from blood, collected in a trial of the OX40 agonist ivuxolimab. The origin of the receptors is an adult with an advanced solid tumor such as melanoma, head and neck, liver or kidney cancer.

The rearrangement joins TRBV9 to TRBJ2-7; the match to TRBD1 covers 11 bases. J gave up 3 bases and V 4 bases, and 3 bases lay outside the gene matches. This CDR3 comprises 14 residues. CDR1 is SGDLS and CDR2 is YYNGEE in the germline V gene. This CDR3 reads CASSRGQGGYEQYF. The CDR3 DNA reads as TGTGCCAGCAGCCGGGGACAGGGGGGCTACGAGCAGTACTTC.

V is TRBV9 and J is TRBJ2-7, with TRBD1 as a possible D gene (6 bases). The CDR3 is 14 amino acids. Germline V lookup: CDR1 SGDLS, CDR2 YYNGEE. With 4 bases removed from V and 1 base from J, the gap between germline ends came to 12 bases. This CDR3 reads CASSPGVKSYEQYF. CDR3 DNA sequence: TGTGCCAGCAGCCCAGGGGTTAAATCCTACGAGCAGTACTTC.